One and the same sample provided the 18 T cell receptor beta chains below, sequenced in a study of T cell repertoires in cytomegalovirus infection. TCRdb recomputed calls from the reads with MiXCR, one row per CDR3 protein. The sample includes approximately 500,000 distinct CDR3 sequences, approximately 17% of them seen just once. The sample taken for sequencing was CD8+ T cells from PBMCs. The source of these receptors is a human donor in good health (CMV status not recorded). Some clones in this sample may be carry-over from other donors' samples.

The sample holds many counts of this clonotype. The chain has TRBV10-2 and TRBJ1-3; a possible D gene is TRBD1 (5 bases). Germline V lookup: CDR1 WSHSY, CDR2 SAAADI. Trimming pared 6 bases from V and 0 bases from J, leaving 9 bases between. This CDR3 is 14 amino acids long. CDR3 nucleotide sequence: TGCGCCAGCAGGACAGACAGCTCTGGAAACACCATATATTTT. This encodes CASRTDSSGNTIYF.

This clonotype was detected many times. The rearrangement uses TRBV7-9 and TRBJ2-5; D is unresolved. The CDR3 length is 11 residues. Germline V gives CDR1 SEHNR, CDR2 FQNEAQ (reference sequence). V was cut by 6 bases and J by 5 bases, with 7 bases left in between. The CDR3 DNA follows: TGTGCCAGCAGTCAAAGGGAGACCCAGTACTTC. Protein product: CASSQRETQYF.

At least ten counts were recorded for this clonotype. The chain employs TRBV7-9 and TRBJ2-3, with TRBD2 matching over 9 bases. V shed 1 base, J shed 2 bases, and the junction held 13 bases outside the gene matches. From germline, CDR1 is SEHNR and CDR2 FQNEAQ (reference sequence). This CDR3 comprises 19 residues. For the CDR3, the DNA is TGTGCCAGCAGCTTAGATCGCGGGAGGGCCGGGGTGGACACAGATACGCAGTATTTT. Its protein product is CASSLDRGRAGVDTDTQYF. The full variable domain, its missing parts supplied by reference TRBV7-9 and TRBJ2-3, is DTGVSQNPRHKITKRGQNVTFRCDPISEHNRLYWYRQTLGQGPEFLTYFQNEAQLEKSRLLSDRFSAERPKGSFSTLEIQRTEQGDSAMYLCASSLDRGRAGVDTDTQYFGPGTRLTVL.

The gene calls are TRBV25-1 and TRBJ1-5, with TRBD1 matching 8 bases. This CDR3 spans 14 amino acids. Germline loops: CDR1 MGHDK, CDR2 SYGVNS. With V trimmed by 2 bases and J by 5 bases, 2 bases remained unmatched. In DNA form, the CDR3 reads TGTGCCAGCAGTGAAAAACAGGGGGATCAGCCCCAGCATTTT. Residues: CASSEKQGDQPQHF.

This clonotype was counted many times. The rearrangement links TRBV7-3 to TRBJ2-1; 13 nucleotides align to TRBD2. The CDR3 is 16 residues long. Germline CDR1 reads SGHTA; CDR2 reads FQGTGA. With V trimmed by 5 bases and J by 4 bases, 5 bases remained unmatched. CDR3 DNA: TGTGCCAGCAGCCCGCGGACTAGCGGGAGTTACAATGAGCAGTTCTTC. It codes for CASSPRTSGSYNEQFF.

This clonotype was detected many times. The rearrangement uses TRBV7-8 and TRBJ1-2; possibly TRBD1 for D (6 bases). CDR1 and CDR2 (germline): SGHVS, FQNEAQ. The ends were cut back, 4 bases at V and 4 bases at J, with 16 bases in the middle. The CDR3 consists of 15 residues. CDR3: CASSSPTGTFYGYTF. CDR3 sequence (DNA): TGTGCCAGCAGCTCTCCGACCGGGACATTCTATGGCTACACCTTC.

This clonotype occurred many times. V usage is TRBV15 and J usage is TRBJ1-5; a possible D gene is TRBD1 (5 bases). CDR3 length: 15 residues. V shed 0 bases and J shed 6 bases, with 12 bases lying between them. Looked up from germline, CDR1 is LNHNV and CDR2 is YYDKDF (reference sequence). The CDR3 region is CATSRDRGRAQPQHF. The CDR3 DNA follows: TGTGCCACCAGCAGAGATCGCGGCAGGGCTCAGCCCCAGCATTTT.

The rearrangement joins TRBV6-6 to TRBJ2-3; the D gene is possibly TRBD2 (6 bases). Germline V gives CDR1 MNHNY, CDR2 SVGAGI (reference sequence). The CDR3 runs 12 residues. V gave up 8 bases and J gave up 2 bases, with 8 bases separating them. CDR3 in amino acids: CASLATTDTQYF. The CDR3 DNA reads TGTGCCAGCCTAGCGACCACAGATACGCAGTATTTT.

This clonotype occurred many times. The rearrangement joins TRBV12-3 or TRBV12-4 to TRBJ2-7, with 8 bases aligning to TRBD2. The junction had 11 bases not matched to a gene; V was cut back by 6 bases and J by 4 bases. The CDR3 covers 15 residues. The CDR3 loop is CASRDERGGRYEQYF. The CDR3 DNA reads as TGTGCCAGCAGGGATGAACGGGGGGGCCGATACGAGCAGTACTTC.

The chain combines TRBV5-4 with TRBJ2-7, with a weak D call TRBD1 (6 bases). The CDR3 has 15 amino acids. Germline CDR1 and CDR2: SGHNT and YYREEE (reference sequence). Trimming removed 2 bases at V and 1 base at J, with 13 bases between. In DNA, the CDR3 is TGTGCCAGCAGCTTAGGGGGAGAGGTATCCTACGAGCAGTACTTC. Translation gives CASSLGGEVSYEQYF.

This clonotype came up a few times. V gene TRBV5-4 combines with J gene TRBJ2-7, with 9 bases aligning to TRBD1. This CDR3 has 16 amino acids. With 4 bases clipped from V and 4 bases from J, the junction kept 12 bases outside the gene matches. CDR1 is SGHNT, CDR2 YYREEE, per germline (reference sequence). The CDR3 coding sequence is TGTGCCAGCAGCCTTGGTGGGGACAGGGAATGGTACGAGCAGTACTTC. Translating it yields CASSLGGDREWYEQYF.

The chain has TRBV27 and TRBJ2-7; possible D gene TRBD1, 6 bases. The CDR3 has 13 residues. The V and J ends lost 4 bases and 3 bases respectively, with 10 bases between them. Germline loops: CDR1 MNHEY, CDR2 SMNVEV (reference sequence). CDR3 in amino acids: CASSWSGDYEQYF. CDR3 nucleotide sequence: TGTGCCAGCAGTTGGTCAGGGGACTACGAGCAGTACTTC.

This clonotype was observed many times. The CDR3 DNA reads TGTGCCAGCAGCCGGTGGACAGGACCTGACACTGAAGCTTTCTTT. Translation gives CASSRWTGPDTEAFF. The rearrangement links TRBV11-2 to TRBJ1-1; 7 nucleotides match TRBD1. V dropped 5 bases and J dropped 3; count of bases not matched to a gene: 9. Germline CDR1 SGHAT, CDR2 FQNNGV. This CDR3 has 15 amino acids.

There are many counts of this clonotype. This chain uses TRBV10-3 with TRBJ1-2, with a tentative D call TRBD1 (5 bases). Germline V lookup: CDR1 ENHRY, CDR2 SYGVKD. The V end was cut by 8 bases, the J end by 0 bases, with 10 bases between. The CDR3 extends over 13 amino acids. The CDR3 region has the DNA TGTGCCATCCCGGGACCAGCTAACTATGGCTACACCTTC. Protein: CAIPGPANYGYTF.

This clonotype was counted many times. The V call is TRBV7-2, the J call TRBJ2-1, with no clear D. The CDR3 consists of 14 residues. Per germline, CDR1 SGHTA and CDR2 FQGNSA. V dropped 1 base and J dropped 15 bases, with 19 bases sitting between them. CDR3 DNA: TGTGCCAGCAGCTTAGATTCTAGTCCGGGCCCTCTGTTCTTC. It is translated as CASSLDSSPGPLFF.

This clonotype was recorded a few times. This sequence joins TRBV6-5 and TRBJ2-5; no definite D call. The CDR3 runs 14 residues. Germline assignment: CDR1 MNHEY and CDR2 SVGAGI. V was trimmed by 0 bases and J by 5 bases, leaving 10 bases between them. CDR3 in DNA: TGTGCCAGCAGTTACTCGGGTAGCTTGGAGACCCAGTACTTC. It codes for CASSYSGSLETQYF.

The J gene is TRBJ1-2, the V gene TRBV27; 8 nucleotides agree with TRBD1. Germline lookup yields CDR1 MNHEY and CDR2 SMNVEV (reference sequence). CDR3 length equals 13 residues. V trimming: 9 bases; J trimming: 4 bases; junction bases outside the gene matches: 7. The CDR3 DNA sequence: TGTGCCAGTAAGGACAGGGAGCGCTATGGCTACACCTTC. It codes for CASKDRERYGYTF.

The chain couples TRBV29-1 to TRBJ2-7, with TRBD2 identical over 10 bases. CDR3 length equals 14 residues. Germline-derived CDR1 and CDR2 are SQVTM and ANQGSEA. V gave up 6 bases and J gave up 2 bases; unmatched junction bases: 7. The CDR3 is CSVGGLAATYEQYF. The CDR3 DNA reads as TGCAGCGTGGGCGGACTAGCGGCTACCTACGAGCAGTACTTC.